What follows is one T cell receptor (beta chain) and its context. Its matching antigen is unknown. Sequencing used immunoSEQ multiplex PCR; TCRdb keeps in-frame clones, though not all of them. The repertoire holds tens of thousands of clones, with approximately 89% as singletons. This entry comes from a study of lymphopenia after photon versus proton radiotherapy. Study observations and caveats: Under photons, naive T cells and diversity fell while effector/memory populations rose. Only patients who died were analyzed for survival; proton advantage is unproven. Larger post-nadir TCR diversity loss correlated inversely with survival in deceased patients. After lymphocyte nadir, photon-treated repertoires showed oligoclonal expansion, especially CD8+ Temra.

Looked up from germline, CDR1 is MNHEY and CDR2 is SVGAGI. This CDR3 has 12 amino acids. V gave up 5 bases and J gave up 1 base, with 5 bases separating them. The TCR comes from a woman between 65 and 79 years old with pancreatic cancer. Some clones in this sample may be carry-over from other donors' samples. The V call is TRBV6-5, the J call TRBJ1-2; D gene ambiguous. Material: peripheral blood, obtained from a patient treated with proton-based radiotherapy. The CDR3 DNA sequence: TGTGCCAGCAGTATCAGTAACTATGGCTACACCTTC. Amino acids: CASSISNYGYTF.